The clone carrying this T cell receptor (beta chain) has more than one count but fewer than ten. Its antigen is unidentified. The record originates from a study of cytomegalovirus exposure and HLA in healthy donors. General observations from the study: Donor immune exposure was known only as CMV serostatus.

V trimming: 5 bases; J trimming: 2 bases; junction bases outside the gene matches: 5. The CDR3 has 15 residues. CDR1 and CDR2 (germline): SGDLS, YYNGEE. 60 Vbeta and 13 Jbeta primers were used in PCR. The repertoire was sequenced with immunoSEQ multiplex PCR; TCRdb's copy has only in-frame clones and lacks some. Among about 77,000 clones listed, approximately 80% were seen once. This chain uses TRBV9 with TRBJ2-2, with 8 bases aligning to TRBD1. This TCR was sampled from a man in his forties or fifties in good health and CMV-seronegative. Material for sequencing was PBMCs. CDR3 sequence: CASRGDRGNTGELFF. The DNA for the CDR3 is TGTGCCAGCAGAGGTGACAGGGGAAACACCGGGGAGCTGTTTTTT.